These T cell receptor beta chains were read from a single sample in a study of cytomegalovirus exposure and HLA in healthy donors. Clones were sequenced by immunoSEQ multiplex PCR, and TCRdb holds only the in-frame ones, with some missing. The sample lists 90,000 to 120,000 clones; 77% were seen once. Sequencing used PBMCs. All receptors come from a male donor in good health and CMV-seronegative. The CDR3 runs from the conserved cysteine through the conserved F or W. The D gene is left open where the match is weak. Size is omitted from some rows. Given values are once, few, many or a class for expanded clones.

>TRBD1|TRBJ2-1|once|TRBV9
TGTGCCAGCAGCGTAGGCAGGGGGCTGGACAATGAGCAGTTCTTC
CASSVGRGLDNEQFF
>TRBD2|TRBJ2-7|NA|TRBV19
TGTGCCAGTAGCACTAGCGGGAGGTTTTTCCCCTACGAGCAGTACTTC
CASSTSGRFFPYEQYF
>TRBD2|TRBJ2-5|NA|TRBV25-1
TGTGCCAGCAGTGGGGCGGGAGCAGAGACCCAGTACTTC
CASSGAGAETQYF
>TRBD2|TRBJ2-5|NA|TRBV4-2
TGTGCCAGCAGCAGGAGGACTAGCGGGGCCCAAGAGACCCAGTACTTC
CASSRRTSGAQETQYF
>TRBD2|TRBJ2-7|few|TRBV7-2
TGTGCCAGCAGCTTAAAGGAGGGACTAGCGCTTCCCTACGAGCAGTACTTC
CASSLKEGLALPYEQYF
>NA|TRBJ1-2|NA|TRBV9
TGTGCCAGCAGCGTAGACCCGGGGGACTATGGCTACACCTTC
CASSVDPGDYGYTF
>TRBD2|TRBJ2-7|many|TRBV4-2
TGTGCCAGCAGCCAAGGACTAGCGGGCTCCTACGAGCAGTACTTC
CASSQGLAGSYEQYF
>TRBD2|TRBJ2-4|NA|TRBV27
TGTGCCAGCAGTAAAGTGGGGAGGGCCGACGCCAAAAACATTCAGTACTTC
CASSKVGRADAKNIQYF
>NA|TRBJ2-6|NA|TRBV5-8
TGTGCCAGCAGCTTGCTAGGCTTCTCTGGGGCCAACGTCCTGACTTTC
CASSLLGFSGANVLTF
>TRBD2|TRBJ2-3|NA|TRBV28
TGTGCCAGCGGAAGACTAGCGCCTTATACGCAGTATTTT
CASGRLAPYTQYF
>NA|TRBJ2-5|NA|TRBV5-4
TGTGCCAGCAGCTCCTCTTTTCAAGAGACCCAGTACTTC
CASSSSFQETQYF
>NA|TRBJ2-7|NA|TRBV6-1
TGTGCCAGCAGTGAAGCAGGGGCAGCGAGCTCCTACGAGCAGTACTTC
CASSEAGAASSYEQYF
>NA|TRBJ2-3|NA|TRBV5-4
TGTGCCAGCAGCTTCGGGGGCACAGATACGCAGTATTTT
CASSFGGTDTQYF
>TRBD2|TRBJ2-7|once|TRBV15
TGTGCCACCAGCAGAGATCGGGGGAGGGGCAGCGAGCAGTACTTC
CATSRDRGRGSEQYF
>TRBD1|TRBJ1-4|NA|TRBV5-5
TGTGCCAGCAGCCAAGGGACAGGGAATTATGAAAAACTGTTTTTT
CASSQGTGNYEKLFF
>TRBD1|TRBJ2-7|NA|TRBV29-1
TGCAGCGTTGAGGTGACAGGGAACGGAGAGCAGTACTTC
CSVEVTGNGEQYF
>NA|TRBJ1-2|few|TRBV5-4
TGTGCCAGCAGCCATACAGGTGCCTATGGCTACACCTTC
CASSHTGAYGYTF
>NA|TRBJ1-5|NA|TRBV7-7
TGTGCCAGCAGCTTAGCAGGGAGGTGGAGCAATCAGCCCCAGCATTTT
CASSLAGRWSNQPQHF
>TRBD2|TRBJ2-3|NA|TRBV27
TGTGCCAGCAGTTTAGGGCTAGCGGGATATACGCAGTATTTT
CASSLGLAGYTQYF
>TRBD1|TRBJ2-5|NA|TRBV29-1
TGCAGCGTTGCGGGACAGTTCCAAGAGACCCAGTACTTC
CSVAGQFQETQYF
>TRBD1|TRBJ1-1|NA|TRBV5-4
TGTGCCAGCAGCCCTCGGACAGGGGGCTTCGACACTGAAGCTTTCTTT
CASSPRTGGFDTEAFF
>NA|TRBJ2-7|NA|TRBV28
TGTGCCAGCAGTACTGGACAGCTCTTGGGGGAGCAGTACTTC
CASSTGQLLGEQYF
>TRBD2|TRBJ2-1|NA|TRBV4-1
TGCGCCAGCAGCTTCCCGGGGGGGTCGACAGACCGAAGCTCCTACAATGAGCAGTTCTTC
CASSFPGGSTDRSSYNEQFF
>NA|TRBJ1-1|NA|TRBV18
TGTGCCAGCTCACCTGGGCAGTCGAACACTGAAGCTTTCTTT
CASSPGQSNTEAFF
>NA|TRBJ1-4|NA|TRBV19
TGTGCCAGTAGTACCGGACAGACAACTAATGAAAAACTGTTTTTT
CASSTGQTTNEKLFF
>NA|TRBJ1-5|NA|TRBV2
TGTGCCAGCAGTATAACAGGGAACCATAGGCCCCAGCATTTT
CASSITGNHRPQHF
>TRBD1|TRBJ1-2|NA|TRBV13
TGTGCCAGCAGCTTAGACGGGACAGCCACCATGTACACCTTC
CASSLDGTATMYTF
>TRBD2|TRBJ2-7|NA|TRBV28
TGTGCCAGCAGTCCCGACAGTGGACTAGTGACCTACGAGCAGTACTTC
CASSPDSGLVTYEQYF
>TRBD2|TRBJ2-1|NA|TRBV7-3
TGTGCCAGCAGTCCCGGGACTAGCATCAATGAGCAGTTCTTC
CASSPGTSINEQFF
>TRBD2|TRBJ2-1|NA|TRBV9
TGTGCCAGCAGCGTGGACGGAGGACTAGTAAATGAGCAGTTCTTC
CASSVDGGLVNEQFF
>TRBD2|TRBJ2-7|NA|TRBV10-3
TGTGCCATCAGTGGGGGGGGGAGGGAGTACTTC
CAISGGGREYF
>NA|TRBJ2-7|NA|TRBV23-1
TGCGCCAGCAGTCAATACCGGACATCCTACGAGCAGTACTTC
CASSQYRTSYEQYF
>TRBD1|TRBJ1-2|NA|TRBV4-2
TGTGCCAGCAGCCAGGGACCCACAGGGGCCTATGGCTACACCTTC
CASSQGPTGAYGYTF
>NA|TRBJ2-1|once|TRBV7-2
TGTGCCAGCAGCTTAAGTATGACTGTCTACAATGAGCAGTTCTTC
CASSLSMTVYNEQFF
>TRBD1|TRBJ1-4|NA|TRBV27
TGTGCCAGCAGCCCGCAGGGGGCTTGGGAAAAACTGTTTTTT
CASSPQGAWEKLFF
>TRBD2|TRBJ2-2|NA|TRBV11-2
TGTGCCAGCAGCTTAGGACTAGCGTTACGGACCGGGGAGCTGTTTTTT
CASSLGLALRTGELFF
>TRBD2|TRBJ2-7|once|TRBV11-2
TGTGCCAGCAGCTGGACTAGCGGGGTCTCCTACGAGCAGTACTTC
CASSWTSGVSYEQYF
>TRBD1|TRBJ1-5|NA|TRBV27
TGTGCCAGCAGTCGAGGGGCAGGGGGTATCTATCAGCCCCAGCATTTT
CASSRGAGGIYQPQHF
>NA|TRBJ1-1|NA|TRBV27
TGTGCCAGCGGTCTCATGGTCGGGGTGGACACTGAAGCTTTCTTT
CASGLMVGVDTEAFF
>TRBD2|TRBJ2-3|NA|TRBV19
TGTGCCAGTAGTATAGATTCTTTGACTAGCGGGAGCACAGATACGCAGTATTTT
CASSIDSLTSGSTDTQYF
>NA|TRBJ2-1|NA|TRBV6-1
TGTGCCAGCAGCGCGACTACTTATGAGCAGTTCTTC
CASSATTYEQFF
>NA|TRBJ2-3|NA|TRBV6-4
TGTGCCAGCAGTGACAACTCGGGAGCAGATACGCAGTATTTT
CASSDNSGADTQYF
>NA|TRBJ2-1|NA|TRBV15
TGTGCCACCAGCAGAGCCACCATACTTAGACAAAATGAGCAGTTCTTC
CATSRATILRQNEQFF
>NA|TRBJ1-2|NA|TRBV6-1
TGTGCCAGCAGTGAAGCCGGGATCGCGGATGGCTACACCTTC
CASSEAGIADGYTF
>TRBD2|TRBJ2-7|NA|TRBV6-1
TGTGCCAGCAGGACCGGGACTAGCGTTGCCTACGAGCAGTACTTC
CASRTGTSVAYEQYF